This T cell receptor beta chain was found in a study of technical replicates of blood from a handful of donors. This clone was found once. TCRdb's copy holds only in-frame clones and misses some; the assay was immunoSEQ multiplex PCR. The profile shows about 80,000 clones, approximately 86% of them singletons. Trimming removed 8 bases at V and 0 bases at J, with 18 bases between. The V gene's germline CDR1 is ENHRY and CDR2 SYGVKD. The CDR3 contains 16 residues. This clonotype was sampled from a human donor in good health. Some clones in this sample may be carry-over from other donors' samples. Sequenced sample: PBMCs. The V and J genes are TRBV10-3 and TRBJ2-3; D is possibly TRBD2 (6 bases). Written as DNA, the CDR3 is TGTGCCATCTCCCCTAGCGCGGCGTCTAGCACAGATACGCAGTATTTT. Residues: CAISPSAASSTDTQYF.